This T cell receptor (beta chain) was documented in a study of shared clonotypes between healthy human individuals. Study-wide points: As a rule, naive subsets had a larger estimated richness than memory subsets.

At deep level, the assay was performed. Assay used: immunoSEQ multiplex PCR; TCRdb lists only in-frame clones, some missing. This table holds about 2 million clones, roughly 94% found once. In its sample, this clone was seen once. Its specificity is not known. The material sequenced was naive CD4+ T cells sorted from blood. Indicated subset: CD45RA+ positively selected. This TCR was recovered from a man between 18 and 29 years old in good health.

The CDR3 loop is CASSPNRDGYTF. The CDR3 DNA reads as TGTGCCAGCTCACCAAACAGGGATGGCTACACCTTC. This rearrangement joins TRBV18 to TRBJ1-2, with D possibly TRBD1 on 6 matching bases. The germline V and J ends were trimmed by 2 bases and 6 bases, with 7 bases remaining between them. Germline V gives CDR1 KGHSH, CDR2 LQKENI. The length of the CDR3 is 12 residues.